One and the same sample provided the 26 T cell receptor beta chains below, sequenced in a study of breast tumors, draining lymph nodes, adjacent tissues. MiXCR, applied by TCRdb to the multiplex PCR reads, yields one record per CDR3 protein. The data show approximately 120,000 distinct CDR3 sequences, 21% seen once. Axillary draining lymph nodes of breast cancer patients supplied the node samples. The sample consisted of axillary lymph node tissue. The receptors originated from a female donor with breast cancer. Some clones in this sample may be carry-over from other donors' samples.

This clonotype was recorded at least ten times. CDR3 DNA: TGCAGCGTTGGATCCTCCAAAGGTTATGAGCAGTACTTC. This translates into CSVGSSKGYEQYF. The chain employs TRBV29-1 and TRBJ2-7; the D is unclear. Germline V CDR1 and CDR2: SQVTM, ANQGSEA. This CDR3 contains 13 residues. With 4 bases removed from V and 7 bases from J, the gap between germline ends came to 17 bases.

This chain joins TRBV30 and TRBJ2-2; D is perhaps TRBD1 or TRBD2 (6 bases each). The germline V and J ends were trimmed by 4 bases and 6 bases, with 18 bases remaining between them. This CDR3 is 15 amino acids long. Germline CDR1 GTSNPN, CDR2 SVGIG (reference sequence). The CDR3 protein is CAWTPGGGPPGELFF. The CDR3 DNA follows: TGTGCCTGGACCCCCGGTGGGGGGCCCCCCGGGGAGCTGTTTTTT. The variable domain in full, completed from reference TRBV30 and TRBJ2-2, reads SQTIHQWPATLVQPVGSPLSLECTVEGTSNPNLYWYRQAAGRGLQLLFYSVGIGQISSEVPQNLSASRPQDRQFILSSKKLLLSDSGFYLCAWTPGGGPPGELFFGEGSRLTVL.

This clonotype has at least ten counts. The gene calls are TRBV4-1 and TRBJ2-7, with D perhaps TRBD1 or TRBD2 (5 bases each). With 10 bases removed from V and 4 bases from J, the gap between germline ends came to 17 bases. Germline-derived CDR1 and CDR2 are MGHRA and YSYEKL. The CDR3 has 13 amino acids. This CDR3 is CATSGQGGYEQYF. CDR3 nucleotide sequence: TGCGCCACCTCGGGGCAGGGTGGTTACGAGCAGTACTTC.

This clonotype has at least ten counts. The chain joins TRBV5-1 to TRBJ2-3; D perhaps matches TRBD2 (5 bases). The CDR3 runs 14 residues. V was shortened by 0 bases and J by 8 bases, with 13 bases between the two germline ends. Germline CDR1 SGHRS, CDR2 YFSETQ. This chain's CDR3 is CASSLAGGRGTQYF. CDR3 coding DNA: TGCGCCAGCAGCTTGGCAGGAGGCAGAGGTACGCAGTATTTT.

This clonotype showed up just a few times. The rearrangement joins TRBV6-5 to TRBJ2-5, with no clear D. The V gene's germline CDR1 is MNHEY and CDR2 SVGAGI. This CDR3 is 15 amino acids long. Trimming took off 2 bases at V and 3 bases at J, with 13 bases between the two ends. CDR3 residues: CASSYGGSGKETQYF. CDR3 nucleotides: TGTGCCAGCAGTTACGGTGGCTCTGGAAAAGAGACCCAGTACTTC.

This clonotype was recorded at least ten times. This sequence joins TRBV5-1 and TRBJ1-4; D not certain. Germline lookup yields CDR1 SGHRS and CDR2 YFSETQ. The CDR3 spans 16 residues. Trimming removed 0 bases at V and 0 bases at J, with 9 bases between. The CDR3 sequence is CASSLELTATNEKLFF. CDR3 DNA: TGCGCCAGCAGCTTGGAGTTGACTGCAACTAATGAAAAACTGTTTTTT.

Of note for this clonotype: A much larger clonotype is one base distant, so this may be a read error. The CDR3 spells CSVHSWVAEDADTQYF. The CDR3 DNA follows: TGCAGCGTTCACAGTTGGGTAGCGGAAGACGCAGATACGCAGTATTTT. The V and J genes are TRBV29-1 and TRBJ2-3, with D possibly matching TRBD2 (6 bases). Deletions cut 5 bases from V and 4 bases from J, with 22 bases between. Germline CDR1 is SQVTM and CDR2 is ANQGSEA. The CDR3 runs to 16 residues.

This clonotype came up many times. The DNA for the CDR3 is TGTGCCAGCAGTTACTCGGGGCAGCTCTATGGCTACACCTTC. Protein: CASSYSGQLYGYTF. This chain connects TRBV6-5 to TRBJ1-2, with TRBD1 as a possible D gene (5 bases). The CDR3 runs 14 residues. Germline loops: CDR1 MNHEY, CDR2 SVGAGI. Deletions cut 0 bases from V and 4 bases from J, with 9 bases between.

Many counts were recorded for this clonotype. V is TRBV5-4 and J is TRBJ1-2, with TRBD1 matching over 12 bases. This CDR3 is built from 15 residues. V lost 4 bases to trimming and J lost 5 bases; unmatched junction nucleotides: 6. Germline CDR1 is SGHNT and CDR2 is YYREEE (reference sequence). DNA for the CDR3: TGTGCCAGCAGCAACCGGGACAGGGGGCGTTATGGCTACACCTTC. It is translated as CASSNRDRGRYGYTF.

This clonotype has just one count. One base away lies a much larger clone, so this may be a sequencing read error. The V call is TRBV19, the J call TRBJ2-1; no clear D. Germline CDR1 reads LNHDA; CDR2 reads SQIVND (reference sequence). This CDR3 region has 14 residues. The V end lost 6 bases, the J end lost 2 bases, and 11 bases lay between the germline ends. The CDR3 DNA reads as TGTGCCAGTAGCCCTCCCAGGCCCTACAATGAGCAGTTCTTC. Encoded protein: CASSPPRPYNEQFF. The full variable domain, with the rest looked up from reference TRBV19 and TRBJ2-1, is DGGITQSPKYLFRKEGQNVTLSCEQNLNHDAMYWYRQDPGQGLRLIYYSQIVNDFQKGDIAEGYSVSREKKESFPLTVTSAQKNPTAFYLCASSPPRPYNEQFFGPGTRLTVL.

This clonotype showed up many times. CDR3 amino acids: CASSPGQDGPYEQYF. The CDR3 DNA is TGTGCCAGCTCACCCGGACAGGATGGGCCTTACGAGCAGTACTTC. The J gene is TRBJ2-7, the V gene TRBV18, with 7 bases matching TRBD1. Germline lookup yields CDR1 KGHSH and CDR2 LQKENI. The CDR3 is 15 residues long. Unmatched junction bases numbered 9, after V lost 3 bases and J lost 4 bases.

This clonotype has a count of ten or more. The V and J genes are TRBV4-2 and TRBJ2-1; TRBD2 matches at 11 bases. Germline values: CDR1 LGHNA, CDR2 YNFKEQ. The CDR3 is 19 residues long. J was trimmed by 8 bases and V by 4 bases; bases with no gene match: 19. CDR3 residues: CASSPQLAGVGYLYDEQFF. The CDR3 coding sequence is TGTGCCAGCAGCCCCCAACTAGCGGGAGTGGGCTATTTATACGATGAGCAGTTCTTC.

This clonotype was observed at least ten times. This CDR3 is CASSLERIYPETQYF. CDR3 DNA: TGTGCCAGCAGCTTAGAAAGGATCTACCCGGAGACCCAGTACTTC. The chain carries TRBV7-2 and TRBJ2-5; no clear D. The ends were cut back, 1 base at V and 5 bases at J, with 14 bases in the middle. The CDR3 covers 15 residues. Germline V gene lookup returns CDR1 SGHTA and CDR2 FQGNSA.

This clonotype has at least ten counts. The rearrangement joins TRBV7-9 to TRBJ1-4; 7 nucleotides agree with TRBD1. Germline CDR1 reads SEHNR; CDR2 reads FQNEAQ (reference sequence). V lost 1 base to trimming and J lost 6 bases; unmatched junction nucleotides: 2. The CDR3 spans 14 residues. The DNA for the CDR3 is TGTGCCAGCAGCTTAGGGACAGGAGATGAAAAACTGTTTTTT. Residues: CASSLGTGDEKLFF.

Concerning this clonotype: This sequence may be a read error, since a much larger clone differs from it by one base. V usage is TRBV6-1 and J usage is TRBJ1-5; a possible D gene is TRBD1 (6 bases). Germline values: CDR1 MNHNS, CDR2 SASEGT. The CDR3 sequence is 15 residues long. The germline V and J ends were trimmed by 4 bases and 6 bases, with 16 bases remaining between them. CDR3 sequence (DNA): TGTGCCAGCAGTGGGCCAGGGACAATGTCTCAGCCCCAGCATTTT. Protein product: CASSGPGTMSQPQHF.

This clonotype has a count of ten or more. The rearrangement joins TRBV2 to TRBJ2-2, with D possibly being TRBD1 (6 bases). Trimming stripped 7 bases from V and 6 bases from J, with 15 bases between. In germline, CDR1 is SNHLY, CDR2 FYNNEI. The CDR3 runs 14 residues. CDR3 in amino acids: CASTTDRRPGELFF. The CDR3 DNA sequence: TGTGCCAGCACCACGGACAGAAGGCCCGGGGAGCTGTTTTTT. Filled out from reference TRBV2 and TRBJ2-2, the complete variable domain reads EPEVTQTPSHQVTQMGQEVILRCVPISNHLYFYWYRQILGQKVEFLVSFYNNEISEKSEIFDDQFSVERPDGSNFTLKIRSTKLEDSAMYFCASTTDRRPGELFFGEGSRLTVL.

This clonotype was counted only a few times. The chain carries TRBV11-2 and TRBJ2-1; D perhaps matches TRBD1 (5 bases). The ends were cut back, 5 bases at V and 2 bases at J, with 13 bases in the middle. Germline-derived CDR1 and CDR2 are SGHAT and FQNNGV. The CDR3 is 15 amino acids. In nucleotides, the CDR3 is TGTGCCAGCAGCCTAGGCAAGGGGCCCTACAATGAGCAGTTCTTC. It is translated as CASSLGKGPYNEQFF.

Many counts were recorded for this clonotype. This chain links TRBV3-1 with TRBJ2-7; possible D gene TRBD1, 5 bases. The CDR3 totals 16 residues. The V end lost 0 bases, the J end lost 1 base, and 13 bases lay between the germline ends. Germline lookup yields CDR1 LGHDT and CDR2 YNNKEL (reference sequence). The CDR3 DNA follows: TGTGCCAGCAGCCAAGAAATTCCGGCAGGGTCCTACGAGCAGTACTTC. It is translated as CASSQEIPAGSYEQYF.

Of note for this clonotype: A much more abundant neighbour one base away suggests this may be a read error. J is TRBJ1-6 and V is TRBV18, with D tentatively TRBD1 (5 bases). This CDR3 has 17 residues. V lost 2 bases, J lost 6 bases, and 17 bases lay in between. Germline CDR1 and CDR2: KGHSH and LQKENI. The CDR3 reads CASSPTGGKNSNSPLHF. As DNA, the CDR3 is TGTGCCAGCTCACCAACAGGAGGAAAGAACAGTAATTCACCCCTCCACTTT.

This clonotype has only one observation. One base away lies a much larger clone, so this may be a sequencing read error. This chain uses TRBV6-1 with TRBJ2-7; TRBD1 is a possible D gene (5 bases). The CDR3 runs to 13 residues. Germline V gives CDR1 MNHNS, CDR2 SASEGT. CDR3 sequence reads: CASRDTVSYERYF. As DNA, the CDR3 is TGTGCCAGCAGGGACACGGTCTCCTACGAGCGGTACTTC.

This clonotype was detected once. This may stem from a read error, because a much larger clone lies one nucleotide away. This chain connects TRBV5-1 to TRBJ1-3; the D gene is possibly TRBD1 (5 bases). Between the trimmed V and J ends, which lost 5 bases and 4 bases, there was a span of 16 bases. CDR3 length: 15 amino acids. Germline V lookup: CDR1 SGHRS, CDR2 YFSETQ. CDR3: CASSLWGPGGNTIYF. The CDR3 DNA reads as TGCGCCAGCAGTCTCTGGGGACCTGGCGGAAACACCATATATTTT.

This clonotype was recorded many times. The chain joins TRBV10-3 to TRBJ2-1, with TRBD2 identical over 12 bases. J lost 0 bases, V lost 9 bases, and 9 bases had no gene match. CDR3 size: 17 residues. The germline V gene encodes CDR1 ENHRY and CDR2 SYGVKD. CDR3 region: CAMTSGSPQSSYNEQFF. CDR3 DNA sequence: TGTGCCATGACTAGCGGGAGTCCCCAAAGCTCCTACAATGAGCAGTTCTTC.

J is TRBJ1-2 and V is TRBV28; TRBD1 aligns across 8 bases. Germline V gene data show CDR1 as MDHEN and CDR2 as SYDVKM. V lost 6 bases to trimming and J lost 4 bases; unmatched junction nucleotides: 10. This CDR3 has 15 residues. CDR3 nucleotide sequence: TGTGCCAGCAGCCCCCCCCGGACAGGGATCTATGGCTACACCTTC. Translating it yields CASSPPRTGIYGYTF.

This clonotype was seen repeatedly, ten times or more. The chain is built from TRBV18 and TRBJ1-2, with D uncertain. Per germline, CDR1 KGHSH and CDR2 LQKENI. Between the trimmed V and J ends, which lost 2 bases and 2 bases, there was a span of 9 bases. The CDR3 has 14 residues. CDR3 nucleotide sequence: TGTGCCAGCTCACCAAGCATATCGAACTATGGCTACACCTTC. It codes for CASSPSISNYGYTF.

The sample holds many counts of this clonotype. The genes are TRBV27 and TRBJ1-2; possible D gene TRBD1, 6 bases. CDR3 length: 14 residues. CDR1 is MNHEY and CDR2 is SMNVEV in the germline V gene (reference sequence). With 5 bases removed from V and 4 bases from J, the gap between germline ends came to 14 bases. CDR3 sequence (DNA): TGTGCCAGCAGTCCCGCCCGGACAGCCTATGGCTACACCTTC. It codes for CASSPARTAYGYTF.

The sample holds many counts of this clonotype. J is TRBJ1-5 and V is TRBV12-3 or TRBV12-4, with D unclear. CDR3 length: 14 amino acids. Trimming shortened V by 4 bases and J by 0 bases, and 7 bases separated the two germline ends. The CDR3 nucleotides are TGTGCCAGCAGTTCTGCATATAGCAATCAGCCCCAGCATTTT. Its protein product is CASSSAYSNQPQHF.